This T cell receptor beta chain was sequenced for a study of CD8 T cells in Susac syndrome. Study observations and caveats: The authors acknowledged that the study's TCR sequencing and HLA analysis involved relatively few individuals.

Turning to this clonotype: What it binds is unknown.

An amount of RNA that ranged from roughly 0.45 to 1 ug was reverse transcribed with random hexamers. TCRdb re-called the immunoSEQ multiplex PCR reads through MiXCR, storing one row per CDR3 protein. Of about 85,000 distinct CDR3 sequences in the sample, just under 95% were seen once. V lost 0 bases to trimming and J lost 2 bases, with 11 bases between them. The CDR3 is 15 amino acids. Germline V gene sequence: CDR1 SGDLS, CDR2 YYNGEE. The TCR originated in a human donor in good health. The V and J genes are TRBV9 and TRBJ1-1; a possible D gene is TRBD1 (5 bases). Material for sequencing was CD8+ T cells from PBMCs. Written as DNA, the CDR3 is TGTGCCAGCAGCGTAGCCTCGGGGCTTAACACTGAAGCTTTCTTT. Translating gives CASSVASGLNTEAFF.